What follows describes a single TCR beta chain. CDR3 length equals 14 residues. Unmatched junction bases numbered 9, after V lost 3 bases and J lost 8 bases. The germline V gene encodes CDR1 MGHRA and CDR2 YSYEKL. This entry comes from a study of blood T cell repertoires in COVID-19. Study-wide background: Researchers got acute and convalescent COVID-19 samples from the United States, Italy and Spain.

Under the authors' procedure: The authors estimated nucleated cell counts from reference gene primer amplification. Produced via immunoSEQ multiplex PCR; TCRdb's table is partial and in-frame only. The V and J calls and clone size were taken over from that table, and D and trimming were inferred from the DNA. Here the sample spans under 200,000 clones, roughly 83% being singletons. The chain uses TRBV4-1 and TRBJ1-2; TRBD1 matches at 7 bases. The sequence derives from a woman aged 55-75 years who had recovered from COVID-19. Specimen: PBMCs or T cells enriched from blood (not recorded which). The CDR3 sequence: CASSQREGASGYTF. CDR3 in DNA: TGCGCCAGCAGCCAGCGAGAGGGGGCATCCGGCTACACCTTC.